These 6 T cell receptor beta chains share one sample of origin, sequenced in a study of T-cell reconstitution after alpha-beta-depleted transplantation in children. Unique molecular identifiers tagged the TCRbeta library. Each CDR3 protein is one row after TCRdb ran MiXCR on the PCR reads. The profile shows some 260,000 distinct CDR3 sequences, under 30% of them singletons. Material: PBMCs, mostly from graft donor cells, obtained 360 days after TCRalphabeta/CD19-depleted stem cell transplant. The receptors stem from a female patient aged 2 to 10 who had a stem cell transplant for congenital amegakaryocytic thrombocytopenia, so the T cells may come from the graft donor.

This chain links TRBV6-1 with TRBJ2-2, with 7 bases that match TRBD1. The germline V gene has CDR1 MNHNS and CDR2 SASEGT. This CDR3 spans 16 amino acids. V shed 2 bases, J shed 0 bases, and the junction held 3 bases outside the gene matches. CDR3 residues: CASSEFGQANTGELFF. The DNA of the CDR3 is TGTGCCAGCAGTGAATTCGGACAGGCGAACACCGGGGAGCTGTTTTTT.

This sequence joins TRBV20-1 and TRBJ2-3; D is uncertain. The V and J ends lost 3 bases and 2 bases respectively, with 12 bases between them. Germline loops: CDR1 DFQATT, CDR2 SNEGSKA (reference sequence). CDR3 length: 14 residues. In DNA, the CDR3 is TGCAGTGCTAGTTCTAGTGGGAACACAGATACGCAGTATTTT. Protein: CSASSSGNTDTQYF.

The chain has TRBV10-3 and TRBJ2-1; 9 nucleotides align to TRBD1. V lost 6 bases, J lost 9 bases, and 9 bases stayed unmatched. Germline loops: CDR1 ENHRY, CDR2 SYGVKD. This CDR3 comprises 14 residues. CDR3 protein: CAISAGQGYAEQFF. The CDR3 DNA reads TGTGCCATCAGCGCGGGACAGGGATACGCTGAGCAGTTCTTC.

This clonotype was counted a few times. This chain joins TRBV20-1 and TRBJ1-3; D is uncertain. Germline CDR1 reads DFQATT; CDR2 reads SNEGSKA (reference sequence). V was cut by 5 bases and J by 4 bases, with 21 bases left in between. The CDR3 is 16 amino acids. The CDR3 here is CSAAVDSRLVGNTIYF. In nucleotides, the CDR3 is TGCAGTGCTGCTGTTGATTCCAGATTAGTGGGAAACACCATATATTTT.

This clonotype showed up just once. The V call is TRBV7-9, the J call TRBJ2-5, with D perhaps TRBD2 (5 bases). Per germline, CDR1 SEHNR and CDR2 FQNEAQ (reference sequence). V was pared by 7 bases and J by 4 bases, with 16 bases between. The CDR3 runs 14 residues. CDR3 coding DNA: TGTGCCAGCACTTCCGAGAAGCGGCGAGAGACCCAGTACTTC. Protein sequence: CASTSEKRRETQYF. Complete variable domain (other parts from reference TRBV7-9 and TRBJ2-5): DTGVSQNPRHKITKRGQNVTFRCDPISEHNRLYWYRQTLGQGPEFLTYFQNEAQLEKSRLLSDRFSAERPKGSFSTLEIQRTEQGDSAMYLCASTSEKRRETQYFGPGTRLLVL.

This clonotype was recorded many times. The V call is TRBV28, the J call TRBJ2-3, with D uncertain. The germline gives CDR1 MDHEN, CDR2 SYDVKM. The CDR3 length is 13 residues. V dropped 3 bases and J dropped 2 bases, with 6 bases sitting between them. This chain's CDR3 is CASSFGHTDTQYF. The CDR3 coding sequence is TGTGCCAGCAGTTTCGGCCACACAGATACGCAGTATTTT.